Sequencing of this T cell receptor (beta chain) was carried out in a study of OX40 agonist ivuxolimab in advanced cancers. For the study at large: Given to patients was ivuxolimab, an agonistic anti-OX40 (CD134) antibody.

Systemic immunosuppression or autoimmune disease history was grounds to exclude patients. Sampled blood was obtained at baseline, cycle 4 day 1, and cycle 7 day 1. The table came from immunoSEQ multiplex PCR; TCRdb's copy has only in-frame clones and leaves some out. The sample consists of over 60,000 clones, around 89% of them appearing once. The CDR3 consists of 11 residues. Germline-derived CDR1 and CDR2 are GTSNPN and SVGIG (reference sequence). V shed 2 bases and J shed 13 bases, with 14 bases lying between them. This sequence joins TRBV30 and TRBJ1-2; TRBD1 might be the D (6 bases). The sequence came from an adult with an advanced solid tumor such as melanoma, head and neck, liver or kidney cancer. The material sequenced was CD4+ or CD8+ T cells sorted from blood, taken in a trial of the OX40 agonist ivuxolimab. DNA for the CDR3: TGTGCCTGGAGTATGGGACAAAGACGCACCTTC. Translation: CAWSMGQRRTF.